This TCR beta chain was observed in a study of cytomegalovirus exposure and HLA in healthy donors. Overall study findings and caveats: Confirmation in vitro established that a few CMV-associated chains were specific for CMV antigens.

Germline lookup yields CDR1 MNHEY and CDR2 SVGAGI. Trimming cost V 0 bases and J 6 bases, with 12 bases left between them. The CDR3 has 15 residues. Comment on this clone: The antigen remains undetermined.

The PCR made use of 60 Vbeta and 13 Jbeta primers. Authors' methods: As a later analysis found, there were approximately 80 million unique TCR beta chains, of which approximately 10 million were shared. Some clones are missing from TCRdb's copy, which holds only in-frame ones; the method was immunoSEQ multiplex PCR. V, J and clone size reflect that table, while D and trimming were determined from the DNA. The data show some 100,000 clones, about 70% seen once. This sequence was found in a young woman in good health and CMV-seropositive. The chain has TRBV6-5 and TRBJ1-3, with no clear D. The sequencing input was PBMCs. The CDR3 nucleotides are TGTGCCAGCAGTTACTCGAGGACGAGGGAAAACACCATATATTTT. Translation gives CASSYSRTRENTIYF.